Described below is a single TCR beta chain sequence and its context. CDR3 length: 13 amino acids. Germline V gene lookup returns CDR1 KGHSH and CDR2 LQKENI. V gave up 0 bases and J gave up 8 bases, with 10 bases separating them. The method was immunoSEQ multiplex PCR; TCRdb's version includes in-frame clones alone and lacks a portion of them. This table has just over 70,000 clones, around 83% appearing once. This record comes from a study of OX40 agonist ivuxolimab in advanced cancers. The chain recombines TRBV18 with TRBJ1-2, with D maybe TRBD1 (5 bases). This TCR was sampled from an adult with an advanced solid tumor such as melanoma, head and neck, liver or kidney cancer. The specimen was CD4+ or CD8+ T cells sorted from blood, collected in a trial of the OX40 agonist ivuxolimab. The chain's CDR3 is CASSPPQGIGYTF. In nucleotides, the CDR3 is TGTGCCAGCTCACCACCCCAGGGTATAGGCTACACCTTC.